This TCR beta chain emerged from a study of blood T cell repertoires in COVID-19. Overall study: Specimens from acute and convalescent COVID-19 originated in the United States, Italy and Spain. PBMCs, B-cell-depleted T cells, or T cells provided the cDNA or gDNA that made up the material.

Germline V gene lookup returns CDR1 SEHNR and CDR2 FQNEAQ (reference sequence). Between the trimmed V and J ends, which lost 1 base and 7 bases, there was a span of 10 bases. There are 13 residues in the CDR3. Authors' processing steps: Amplification with reference gene primers provided the estimates of nucleated cell counts. Clones were read by immunoSEQ multiplex PCR, and TCRdb kept only the in-frame ones, dropping some. V and J calls plus clone size are reproduced from that table; the DNA served to infer D and trimming. The data contain some 110,000 clones, 86% of them singletons. This receptor was identified in an older man who had recovered from COVID-19. The chain joins TRBV7-9 to TRBJ1-2, with D possibly TRBD1 on 6 matching bases. The sequencing sample was made of peripheral blood. DNA of the CDR3: TGTGCCAGCAGCTTAGGAACAGGGTCTGGCTACACCTTC. Translated: CASSLGTGSGYTF.